This T cell receptor beta chain was obtained from a study of blood T cell repertoires in COVID-19. Across the whole study: Acute and convalescent COVID-19 samples came from the United States, Italy and Spain. Sources were T cells, B-cell-depleted T cells, or PBMCs; the material itself was cDNA or gDNA.

Original processing notes: Estimates of nucleated cell counts were drawn from the amplification of reference gene primers. The assay was immunoSEQ multiplex PCR, and TCRdb's table has in-frame clones only and misses some. The V and J calls and clone size were taken over from that table, and D and trimming were inferred from the DNA. Of a few hundred thousand clones listed, 87% are singletons. Germline values: CDR1 SGHDT, CDR2 YYEEEE. V lost 3 bases and J lost 7, with 10 bases in between. The CDR3 has 12 residues. The chain uses TRBV5-6 and TRBJ1-1, with D unresolved. The source of this sequence is a woman aged 50 to 60 who had recovered from COVID-19. The sequencing sample was made of peripheral blood. The CDR3 sequence is CASSWRHLEAFF. For the CDR3, the DNA is TGTGCCAGCAGCTGGCGGCACCTTGAAGCTTTCTTT.